This T cell receptor (beta chain) was sequenced for a study of blood T cells in healthy people across ages. Germline assignment: CDR1 DFQATT and CDR2 SNEGSKA (reference sequence). Trimming removed 6 bases from V and 2 bases from J; junction bases left unmatched: 10. The CDR3 loop spans 15 amino acids. Regarding the study as a whole: With age, beta diversity per million T cells declined roughly linearly, significantly by 40. Diversity was estimated from one million T cells, and these estimates were considered underestimates.

Combining a sample-barcoded 5' primer with a J-beta primer mix, a second PCR ran for about 7 to 11 cycles. TCRdb itself ran the 5' RACE reads through MiXCR, one entry per CDR3 protein. The sample consists of 1.5 million to 2 million distinct CDR3 sequences, roughly 50% of them appearing once. Note on this clonotype: Its specificity is unknown.

This clonotype was obtained from a woman in her thirties or forties in good health. The source material was blood. The chain uses TRBV20-1 and TRBJ2-1; 7 bases are a match to TRBD1. The CDR3 loop is CSALPGTATYNEQFF. Written as DNA, the CDR3 is TGCAGTGCCCTTCCTGGGACAGCTACCTACAATGAGCAGTTCTTC.